The 18 T cell receptor beta chains below come from one sample, sequenced in a study of blood T cell repertoires in COVID-19. Assay: immunoSEQ multiplex PCR; the TCRdb copy retains only in-frame clones and omits some. The repertoire has about 130,000 clones, 65% to 85% of them found once; the top ten carry 1.5% to 2%. The sample comprised peripheral blood. The source is a man between 65 and 85 years old with acute or convalescent COVID-19.

The CDR3 protein is CASSYLDLDSPLHF. CDR3 bases: TGTGCCAGCAGTTATCTTGACTTGGATTCACCCCTCCACTTT. V is TRBV6-5 and J is TRBJ1-6; D unresolved. This CDR3 is 14 amino acids long. Looked up from germline, CDR1 is MNHEY and CDR2 is SVGAGI. The germline V and J ends were trimmed by 3 bases and 8 bases, with 11 bases remaining between them.

The chain links TRBV3-1 (or the pseudogene TRBV3-2) to TRBJ1-5; D not resolved. This CDR3 has 13 amino acids. Trimming cost V 1 base and J 7 bases, with 8 bases left between them. The germline gives CDR1 LGHDT, CDR2 YNNKEL (reference sequence). The chain's CDR3 is CASSQAPGQPQHF. The CDR3 DNA sequence: TGTGCCAGCAGCCAAGCGCCGGGGCAGCCCCAGCATTTT.

This clone was seen only a few times. The chain recombines TRBV7-9 with TRBJ1-6, with 7 bases aligning to TRBD1. The CDR3 loop spans 13 amino acids. With V trimmed by 5 bases and J by 11 bases, 6 bases remained unmatched. Germline V gives CDR1 SEHNR, CDR2 FQNEAQ (reference sequence). The CDR3 sequence is CASSPGTAPPLHF. CDR3 bases: TGTGCCAGCAGCCCAGGGACAGCACCACCCCTCCACTTT.

This chain uses TRBV11-1 with TRBJ2-1; D unclear. Deletions cut 5 bases from V and 10 bases from J, with 18 bases between. CDR3 length equals 14 residues. Germline V gene lookup returns CDR1 SGHAT and CDR2 FQDESV (reference sequence). The CDR3 bases are TGTGCCAGCAGCCCTCCAATGCGGCCAAAGGAGCAGTTCTTC. This translates into CASSPPMRPKEQFF.

This CDR3 is CASSPQRGVAYGYTF. The CDR3 bases are TGTGCCAGCTCACCACAGCGGGGGGTAGCCTATGGCTACACCTTC. V is TRBV18 and J is TRBJ1-2; TRBD1 is a possible D gene (5 bases). This CDR3 has 15 residues. V was pared by 1 base and J by 4 bases, with 13 bases between. CDR1 and CDR2 from the germline V gene are KGHSH and LQKENI.

This rearrangement joins TRBV28 to TRBJ1-6; D uncertain. The CDR3 runs 14 residues. The V gene's germline CDR1 is MDHEN and CDR2 SYDVKM. Trimming took 2 bases from V and 7 from J, leaving 9 bases between them. The CDR3 nucleotides are TGTGCCAGCAGTTTAGTCCAGACAAATTCACCCCTCCACTTT. Its protein product is CASSLVQTNSPLHF.

Ten or more counts support this clone. The gene calls are TRBV2 and TRBJ1-2, with D possibly being TRBD1 (5 bases). This CDR3 has 12 residues. Looked up from germline, CDR1 is SNHLY and CDR2 is FYNNEI. Trimming shortened V by 4 bases and J by 9 bases, and 12 bases separated the two germline ends. Here the CDR3 DNA reads TGTGCCAGCAGTGGAACGGGGGACCGCTACACCTTC. Protein sequence: CASSGTGDRYTF. Full variable domain (remainder filled in from reference TRBV2 and TRBJ1-2): EPEVTQTPSHQVTQMGQEVILRCVPISNHLYFYWYRQILGQKVEFLVSFYNNEISEKSEIFDDQFSVERPDGSNFTLKIRSTKLEDSAMYFCASSGTGDRYTFGSGTRLTVV.

The V gene is TRBV2, the J gene TRBJ1-2; TRBD1 agrees at 7 bases. V was clipped by 8 bases and J by 8 bases; unmatched bases: 5. Germline V gene data show CDR1 as SNHLY and CDR2 as FYNNEI. There are 11 residues in the CDR3. Here the CDR3 reads CASARQGGYTF. The CDR3 region has the DNA TGTGCCAGCGCCAGACAGGGAGGCTACACCTTC.

This clone has more than one count but fewer than ten. The same CDR3 can be traced to other DNA sequences in this sample. The rearrangement uses TRBV5-4 and TRBJ2-6, with D perhaps TRBD1 (6 bases). This CDR3 comprises 15 residues. Trimming took off 4 bases at V and 2 bases at J, with 10 bases between the two ends. The germline V gene has CDR1 SGHNT and CDR2 YYREEE (reference sequence). The CDR3 DNA reads TGTGCCAGCAGCCTACAGGGTGCTGGGGCCAACGTCCTGACTTTC. It specifies CASSLQGAGANVLTF.

The CDR3 DNA sequence: TGTGCCAGTAGTATCCTCTTTGCGTACAGGGGGCTTTGTGAAAAACTGTTTTTT. The encoded protein is CASSILFAYRGLCEKLFF. The gene calls are TRBV19 and TRBJ1-4; 9 positions agree with TRBD1. The length of the CDR3 is 18 residues. Germline V gene data show CDR1 as LNHDA and CDR2 as SQIVND (reference sequence). V lost 3 bases and J lost 7; bases outside the gene matches: 15.

The genes are TRBV7-3 and TRBJ2-7, with TRBD2 matching 7 bases. The germline V gene has CDR1 SGHTA and CDR2 FQGTGA. This CDR3 contains 13 residues. V shed 2 bases, J shed 6 bases, and the junction held 4 bases outside the gene matches. For the CDR3, the DNA is TGTGCCAGCAGCTTAGGCAGGGAGGGCGAGCAGTACTTC. This codes for CASSLGREGEQYF.

This chain joins TRBV11-3 and TRBJ2-1; TRBD2 matches at 8 bases. CDR1 and CDR2 (germline): SGHNT, YENEEA. The CDR3 consists of 15 residues. V dropped 5 bases and J dropped 6; count of bases not matched to a gene: 9. The chain's CDR3 is CASSLRGGLFNEQFF. The CDR3 coding sequence is TGTGCCAGCAGCCTCCGGGGGGGTCTCTTCAATGAGCAGTTCTTC. The complete variable domain, with remaining parts taken from reference TRBV11-3 and TRBJ2-1, reads EAGVVQSPRYKIIEKKQPVAFWCNPISGHNTLYWYLQNLGQGPELLIRYENEEAVDDSQLPKDRFSAERLKGVDSTLKIQPAELGDSAVYLCASSLRGGLFNEQFFGPGTRLTVL.

The chain is built from TRBV14 and TRBJ1-2; 9 bases agree with TRBD1. The CDR3 runs 17 residues. CDR1 and CDR2 from the germline V gene are SGHDN and FVKESK. The V segment lost 2 bases and the J segment 1 base; nucleotides outside the gene matches: 8. The CDR3 spells CASSQFFGTGINYGYTF. The CDR3 DNA follows: TGTGCCAGCAGCCAATTCTTTGGGACAGGGATTAACTATGGCTACACCTTC.

The chain carries TRBV10-3 and TRBJ1-5; TRBD1 is a possible D gene (6 bases). The germline V and J ends were trimmed by 6 bases and 3 bases, with 9 bases remaining between them. Germline CDR1 ENHRY, CDR2 SYGVKD. The CDR3 extends over 13 amino acids. The CDR3 here is CAIRDSPNQPQHF. The CDR3, as DNA: TGTGCCATCAGGGACAGCCCCAATCAGCCCCAGCATTTT.

The V gene is TRBV6-1, the J gene TRBJ2-7; D unresolved. Between the trimmed V and J ends, which lost 4 bases and 3 bases, there was a span of 19 bases. CDR3 length: 16 amino acids. Germline lookup yields CDR1 MNHNS and CDR2 SASEGT. Written as DNA, the CDR3 is TGTGCCAGCAGTGGACGTTTGGGCGCGCACGTCTACGAGCAGTACTTC. Translation: CASSGRLGAHVYEQYF.

The gene calls are TRBV5-1 and TRBJ2-3; 10 nucleotides line up with TRBD2. The ends lost 3 bases at V and 4 bases at J; junction bases unmatched: 5. The germline V gene has CDR1 SGHRS and CDR2 YFSETQ. CDR3 length: 15 amino acids. The CDR3: CASSSPSGGADTQYF. CDR3 nucleotides: TGCGCCAGCAGCTCTCCGAGCGGGGGGGCAGATACGCAGTATTTT. Looking up the rest from reference TRBV5-1 and TRBJ2-3 gives the full variable domain: KAGVTQTPRYLIKTRGQQVTLSCSPISGHRSVSWYQQTPGQGLQFLFEYFSETQRNKGNFPGRFSGRQFSNSRSEMNVSTLELGDSALYLCASSSPSGGADTQYFGPGTRLTVL.

The chain combines TRBV9 with TRBJ2-5; TRBD2 aligns across 8 bases. V shed 5 bases, J shed 3 bases, and the junction held 9 bases outside the gene matches. Germline V gene lookup returns CDR1 SGDLS and CDR2 YYNGEE. There are 15 residues in the CDR3. DNA of the CDR3: TGTGCCAGCAGGAGGGGTAGCGGGGCAAAAGAGACCCAGTACTTC. Residues: CASRRGSGAKETQYF.

CDR3 DNA: TGTGCCAGCAGCCCCGGACAAGACTCTGGAAACACCATATATTTT. Translation: CASSPGQDSGNTIYF. The rearrangement joins TRBV5-4 to TRBJ1-3; possible D gene TRBD1, 5 bases. Trimming took 4 bases from V and 0 from J, leaving 11 bases between them. The germline CDR1 and CDR2 sequences are SGHNT and YYREEE (reference sequence). The CDR3 runs to 15 residues.